The 17 T cell receptor beta chains given below trace back to one sample, sequenced in a study of blood T cell repertoires in COVID-19. The protocol was immunoSEQ multiplex PCR, while the TCRdb copy is restricted to in-frame clones and leaves out a portion. The sample lists 220,000 or so clones, more than 65% occurring once. The sequenced sample was peripheral blood. The receptors were sampled from a woman in her twenties or thirties who had recovered from COVID-19.

The V and J genes are TRBV6-1 and TRBJ2-7; 7 bases are shared with TRBD2. Germline loops: CDR1 MNHNS, CDR2 SASEGT. This CDR3 has 16 amino acids. V dropped 1 base and J dropped 1; count of bases not matched to a gene: 7. The CDR3 protein is CASSEGGRGLSYEQYF. The CDR3 coding sequence is TGTGCCAGCAGTGAAGGAGGGAGGGGCCTTTCCTACGAGCAGTACTTC.

This clone turned up a few times. This chain uses TRBV7-3 with TRBJ1-1; maybe TRBD1 (5 bases). Between the trimmed V and J ends, which lost 5 bases and 2 bases, there was a span of 12 bases. CDR1 and CDR2 (germline): SGHTA, FQGTGA. The CDR3 is made up of 14 amino acids. The CDR3 DNA sequence: TGTGCCAGCAGCCTCAGGGCAGAAAACACTGAAGCTTTCTTT. Translated: CASSLRAENTEAFF.

This clone has a count of ten or more. The V call is TRBV3-1 (or the pseudogene TRBV3-2), the J call TRBJ2-7; 9 positions agree with TRBD1. This CDR3 contains 14 residues. The trim removed 4 bases at V and 5 bases at J, leaving 6 bases unmatched. Germline assignment: CDR1 LGHDT and CDR2 YNNKEL (reference sequence). Here the CDR3 reads CASSLGDRDHEQYF. DNA of the CDR3: TGTGCCAGCAGCCTCGGGGACAGGGACCACGAGCAGTACTTC.

V and J are TRBV6-1 and TRBJ2-1, with 10 bases fitting TRBD1. The CDR3 has 19 amino acids. V trimming: 4 bases; J trimming: 2 bases; junction bases outside the gene matches: 14. The V gene's germline CDR1 is MNHNS and CDR2 SASEGT. The CDR3 is CASSGRDRGFTTPYNEQFF. In DNA form, the CDR3 reads TGTGCCAGCAGTGGGCGGGACAGGGGCTTTACTACCCCCTACAATGAGCAGTTCTTC.

The chain is built from TRBV21-1 and TRBJ2-3; the table names TRBD1, a call not compared with the DNA. TRBV21-1 is a pseudogene. This CDR3 contains 16 residues. For the CDR3, the DNA is TGTGCCAGCAGCAAGGGGCAGCAAAGTTGCACAGATACGCAGTATTTT. This gives the protein CASSKGQQSCTDTQYF.

The chain combines TRBV6-5 with TRBJ1-6, with D possibly matching TRBD1 (5 bases). Trimming took off 0 bases at V and 5 bases at J, with 11 bases between the two ends. Germline lookup yields CDR1 MNHEY and CDR2 SVGAGI. The CDR3 totals 16 residues. The DNA for the CDR3 is TGTGCCAGCAGTTACTCAGGGGCGGGGGATAATTCACCCCTCCACTTT. Its protein product is CASSYSGAGDNSPLHF.

The rearrangement joins TRBV25-1 to TRBJ1-6; D is uncertain. CDR3 length equals 13 residues. Trimming removed 3 bases from V and 11 bases from J, with 11 bases in between. CDR1 and CDR2 from the germline V gene are MGHDK and SYGVNS. CDR3 sequence: CASSDPHNAPLHF. CDR3 nucleotide sequence: TGTGCCAGCAGTGACCCCCACAACGCACCCCTCCACTTT.

This chain uses TRBV7-3 with TRBJ2-7; 7 bases match TRBD1. The CDR3 spans 20 residues. J was trimmed by 2 bases and V by 5 bases; bases with no gene match: 24. Germline CDR1 and CDR2: SGHTA and FQGTGA. CDR3 nucleotides: TGTGCCAGCAGCCCCCGGGGATCAACAGGGGTATATGGGGCTACCTACGAGCAGTACTTC. This encodes CASSPRGSTGVYGATYEQYF.

The chain couples TRBV27 to TRBJ2-7; D gene ambiguous. V was trimmed by 7 bases and J by 0 bases, leaving 10 bases between them. Germline-derived CDR1 and CDR2 are MNHEY and SMNVEV (reference sequence). The CDR3 has 13 residues. The CDR3 reads CASKRHNSYEQYF. The CDR3 nucleotides read TGTGCCAGCAAGAGGCATAACTCCTACGAGCAGTACTTC.

The chain is built from TRBV19 and TRBJ1-2; D perhaps matches TRBD1 (6 bases). Per the germline V gene, CDR1 is LNHDA and CDR2 is SQIVND (reference sequence). Between the trimmed V and J ends, which lost 3 bases and 5 bases, there was a span of 13 bases. The CDR3 contains 14 residues. The CDR3 reads CASSMGTFLYGYTF. CDR3 in DNA: TGTGCCAGTAGTATGGGGACATTTCTTTATGGCTACACCTTC.

The chain is built from TRBV28 and TRBJ1-6, with D perhaps TRBD1 (5 bases). The CDR3 sequence is 13 residues long. V gave up 5 bases and J gave up 7 bases, with 9 bases separating them. CDR1 is MDHEN and CDR2 is SYDVKM in the germline V gene. The DNA for the CDR3 is TGTGCCAGCAGTCCAGGGCCCAATTCACCCCTCCACTTT. Translated, it gives CASSPGPNSPLHF.

To note about this clone: A junction end diverges from the germline sequence, so it may reflect a read error. The J gene is TRBJ1-5, the V gene TRBV28, with a tentative D call TRBD1 (6 bases). Per the germline V gene, CDR1 is MDHEN and CDR2 is SYDVKM. The CDR3 consists of 17 residues. The CDR3 DNA follows: TGTGCCAGCAATTTAACACCGGGACACCCTAGCAATCAGCCCCAGCATTTT. Translated, it gives CASNLTPGHPSNQPQHF.

The genes are TRBV6-5 and TRBJ1-2; D may be TRBD1 (6 bases). Germline V gives CDR1 MNHEY, CDR2 SVGAGI. Trimming stripped 5 bases from V and 8 bases from J, with 15 bases between. This CDR3 comprises 13 residues. The CDR3 reads CASSPQGQGGYTF. The CDR3 DNA follows: TGTGCCAGCAGTCCTCAGGGGCAGGGAGGCTACACCTTC.

The V gene is TRBV5-6, the J gene TRBJ2-7; maybe TRBD2 (7 bases). CDR1 is SGHDT, CDR2 YYEEEE, per germline. The CDR3 consists of 12 residues. V gave up 4 bases and J gave up 6 bases, with 11 bases separating them. CDR3 amino acids: CASSRGGGEQYF. For the CDR3, the DNA is TGTGCCAGCAGCAGGGGGGGAGGCGAGCAGTACTTC.

This sequence joins TRBV28 and TRBJ1-1; 9 nucleotides agree with TRBD1. With V trimmed by 6 bases and J by 4 bases, 9 bases remained unmatched. Germline loops: CDR1 MDHEN, CDR2 SYDVKM. The CDR3 has 15 amino acids. Written as DNA, the CDR3 is TGTGCCAGCAGGGGGGGACAGGGAGCCGGCACTGAAGCTTTCTTT. As protein: CASRGGQGAGTEAFF.

This clone was observed a single time. The chain uses TRBV12-3 or TRBV12-4 and TRBJ1-1; tentatively, D is TRBD1 (5 bases). The CDR3 covers 13 residues. V was trimmed by 3 bases and J by 5 bases, leaving 10 bases between them. This chain's CDR3 is CASSFPGLTEAFF. The CDR3 coding sequence is TGTGCCAGCAGTTTCCCAGGGTTAACTGAAGCTTTCTTT.

The chain has TRBV5-1 and TRBJ1-1; the D is unclear. Looked up from germline, CDR1 is SGHRS and CDR2 is YFSETQ. Trimming took off 6 bases at V and 1 base at J, with 7 bases between the two ends. CDR3 length equals 12 residues. CDR3 residues: CASKEANTEAFF. CDR3 DNA sequence: TGCGCCAGCAAGGAGGCGAACACTGAAGCTTTCTTT.